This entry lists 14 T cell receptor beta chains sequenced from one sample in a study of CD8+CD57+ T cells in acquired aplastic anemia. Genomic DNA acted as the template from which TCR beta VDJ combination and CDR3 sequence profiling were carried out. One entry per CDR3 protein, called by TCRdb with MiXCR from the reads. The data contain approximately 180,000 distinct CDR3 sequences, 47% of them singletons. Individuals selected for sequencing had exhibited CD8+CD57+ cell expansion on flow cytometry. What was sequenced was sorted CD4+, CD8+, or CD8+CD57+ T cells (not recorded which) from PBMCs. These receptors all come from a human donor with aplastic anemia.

The CDR3 bases are TGTGCCAGCAGCCTACTTCCCCGAGATAGCAATCAGCCCCAGCATTTT. This gives the protein CASSLLPRDSNQPQHF. This chain connects TRBV7-3 to TRBJ1-5; D is undetermined. CDR3 length: 16 amino acids. Between the trimmed V and J ends, which lost 5 bases and 0 bases, there was a span of 14 bases. Germline assignment: CDR1 SGHTA and CDR2 FQGTGA.

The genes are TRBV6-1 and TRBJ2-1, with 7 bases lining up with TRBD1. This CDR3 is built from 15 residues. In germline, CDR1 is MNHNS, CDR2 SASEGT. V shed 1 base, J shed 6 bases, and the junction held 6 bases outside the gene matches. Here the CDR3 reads CASSEGIGTANEQFF. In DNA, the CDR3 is TGTGCCAGCAGTGAAGGGATCGGGACAGCCAATGAGCAGTTCTTC.

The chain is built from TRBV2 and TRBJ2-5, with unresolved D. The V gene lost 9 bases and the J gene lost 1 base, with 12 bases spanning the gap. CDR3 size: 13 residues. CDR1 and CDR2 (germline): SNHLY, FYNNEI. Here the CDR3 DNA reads TGTGCCAGATCTTTTAGTCGCCAAGAGACCCAGTACTTC. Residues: CARSFSRQETQYF.

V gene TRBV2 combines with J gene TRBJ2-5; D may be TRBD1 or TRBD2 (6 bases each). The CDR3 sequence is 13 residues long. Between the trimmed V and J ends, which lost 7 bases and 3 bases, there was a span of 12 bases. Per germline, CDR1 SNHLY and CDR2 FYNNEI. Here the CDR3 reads CASTSGEEETQYF. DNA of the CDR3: TGTGCCAGCACATCAGGGGAGGAAGAGACCCAGTACTTC.

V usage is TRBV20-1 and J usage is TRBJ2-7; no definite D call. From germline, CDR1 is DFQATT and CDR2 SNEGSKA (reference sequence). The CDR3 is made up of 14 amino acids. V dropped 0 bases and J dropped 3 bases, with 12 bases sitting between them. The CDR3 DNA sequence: TGCAGTGCTAGAGATAACTTAAGAGGCTACGAGCAGTACTTC. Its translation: CSARDNLRGYEQYF.

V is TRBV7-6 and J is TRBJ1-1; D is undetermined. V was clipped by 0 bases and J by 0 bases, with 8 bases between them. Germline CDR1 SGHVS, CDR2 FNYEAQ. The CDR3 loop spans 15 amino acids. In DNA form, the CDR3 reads TGTGCCAGCAGCTTAGCTTCCAGCATGAACACTGAAGCTTTCTTT. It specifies CASSLASSMNTEAFF.

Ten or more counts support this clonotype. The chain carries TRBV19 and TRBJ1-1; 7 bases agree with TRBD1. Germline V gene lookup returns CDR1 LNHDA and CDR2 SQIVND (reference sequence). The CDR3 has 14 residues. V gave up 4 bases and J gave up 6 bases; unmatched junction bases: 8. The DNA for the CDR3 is TGTGCCAGTAGTACCAACAGGGGTAAAGCTGAAGCTTTCTTT. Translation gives CASSTNRGKAEAFF.

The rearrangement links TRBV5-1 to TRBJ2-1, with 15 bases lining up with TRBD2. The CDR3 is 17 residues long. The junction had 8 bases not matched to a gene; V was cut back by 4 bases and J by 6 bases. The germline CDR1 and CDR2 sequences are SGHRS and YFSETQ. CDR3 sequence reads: CASSPWTSGGVSNEQFF. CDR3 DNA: TGCGCCAGCAGCCCCTGGACTAGCGGGGGGGTTAGCAATGAGCAGTTCTTC. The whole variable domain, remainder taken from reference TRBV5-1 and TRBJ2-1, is KAGVTQTPRYLIKTRGQQVTLSCSPISGHRSVSWYQQTPGQGLQFLFEYFSETQRNKGNFPGRFSGRQFSNSRSEMNVSTLELGDSALYLCASSPWTSGGVSNEQFFGPGTRLTVL.

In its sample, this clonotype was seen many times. The CDR3 here is CSAMAGGPQETQYF. CDR3 DNA: TGCAGTGCTATGGCGGGGGGCCCCCAAGAGACCCAGTACTTC. The chain uses TRBV20-1 and TRBJ2-5; 8 bases agree with TRBD2. This CDR3 has 14 amino acids. V was pared by 4 bases and J by 1 base, with 5 bases of the junction left unmatched. The germline V gene encodes CDR1 DFQATT and CDR2 SNEGSKA (reference sequence).

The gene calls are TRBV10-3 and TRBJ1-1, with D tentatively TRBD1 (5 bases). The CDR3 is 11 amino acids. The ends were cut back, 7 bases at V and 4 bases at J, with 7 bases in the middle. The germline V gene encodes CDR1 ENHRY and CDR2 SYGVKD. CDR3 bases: TGTGCCATCATGGGGACCACTGAAGCTTTCTTT. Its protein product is CAIMGTTEAFF.

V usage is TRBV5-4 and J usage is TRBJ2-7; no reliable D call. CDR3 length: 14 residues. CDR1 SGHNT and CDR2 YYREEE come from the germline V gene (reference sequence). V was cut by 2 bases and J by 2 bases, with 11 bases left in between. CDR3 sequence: CASSLNTAPYEQYF. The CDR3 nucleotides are TGTGCCAGCAGCTTAAACACGGCCCCCTACGAGCAGTACTTC.

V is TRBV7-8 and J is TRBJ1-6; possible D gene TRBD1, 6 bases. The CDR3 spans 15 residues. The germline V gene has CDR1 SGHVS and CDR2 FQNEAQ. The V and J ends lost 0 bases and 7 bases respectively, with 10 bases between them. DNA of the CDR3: TGTGCCAGCAGCTTAGCGCAGGGGACCAATTCACCCCTCCACTTT. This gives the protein CASSLAQGTNSPLHF.

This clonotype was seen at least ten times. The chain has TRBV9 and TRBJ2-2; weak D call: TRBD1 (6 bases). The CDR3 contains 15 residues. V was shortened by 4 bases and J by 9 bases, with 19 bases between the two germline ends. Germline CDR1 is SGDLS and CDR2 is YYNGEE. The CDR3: CASSIGTIPGRELFF. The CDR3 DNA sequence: TGTGCCAGCAGCATCGGGACAATTCCCGGAAGGGAGCTGTTTTTT.

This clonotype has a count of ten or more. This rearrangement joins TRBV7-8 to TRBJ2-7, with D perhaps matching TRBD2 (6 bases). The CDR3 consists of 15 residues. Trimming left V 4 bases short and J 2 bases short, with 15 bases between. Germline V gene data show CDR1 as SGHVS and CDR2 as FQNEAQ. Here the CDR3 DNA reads TGTGCCAGCAGCTCGGGAGCAGGAATAACCTACGAGCAGTACTTC. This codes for CASSSGAGITYEQYF.